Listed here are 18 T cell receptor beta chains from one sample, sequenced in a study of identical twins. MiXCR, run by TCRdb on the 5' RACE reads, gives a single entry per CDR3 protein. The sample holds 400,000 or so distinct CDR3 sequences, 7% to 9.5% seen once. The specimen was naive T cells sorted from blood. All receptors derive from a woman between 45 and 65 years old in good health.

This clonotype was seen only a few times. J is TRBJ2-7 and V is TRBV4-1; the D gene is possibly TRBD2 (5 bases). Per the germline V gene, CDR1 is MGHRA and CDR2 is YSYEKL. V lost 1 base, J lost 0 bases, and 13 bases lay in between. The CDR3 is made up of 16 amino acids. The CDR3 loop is CASSQVPRASSYEQYF. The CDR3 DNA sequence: TGCGCCAGCAGCCAAGTGCCGCGGGCGAGCTCCTACGAGCAGTACTTC.

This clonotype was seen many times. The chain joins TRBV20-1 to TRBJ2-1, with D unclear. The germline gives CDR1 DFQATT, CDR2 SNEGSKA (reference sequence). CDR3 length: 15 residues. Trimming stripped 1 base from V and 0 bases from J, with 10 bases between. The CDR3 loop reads CSARALGVSYNEQFF. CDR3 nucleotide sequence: TGCAGTGCTAGAGCCCTAGGTGTCTCCTACAATGAGCAGTTCTTC.

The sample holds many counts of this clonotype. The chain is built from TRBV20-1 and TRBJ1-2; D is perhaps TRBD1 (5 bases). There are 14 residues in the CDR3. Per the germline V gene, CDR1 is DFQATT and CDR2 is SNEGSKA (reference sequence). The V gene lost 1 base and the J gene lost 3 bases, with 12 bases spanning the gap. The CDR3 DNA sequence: TGCAGTGCTAGAGTCAGGGAAAACGACTATGGCTACACCTTC. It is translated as CSARVRENDYGYTF.

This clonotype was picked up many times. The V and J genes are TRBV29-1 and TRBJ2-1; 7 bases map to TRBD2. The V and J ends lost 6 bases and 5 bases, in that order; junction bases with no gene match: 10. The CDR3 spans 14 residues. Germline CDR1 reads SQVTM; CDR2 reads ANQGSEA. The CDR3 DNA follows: TGCAGCGTCCCTTCCGGGACTAACAACAATGAGCAGTTCTTC. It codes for CSVPSGTNNNEQFF.

The CDR3 loop reads CSASTGTSETQYF. The CDR3 bases are TGCAGTGCTTCAACCGGGACTAGTGAGACCCAGTACTTC. The chain has TRBV20-1 and TRBJ2-5, with 8 bases matching TRBD2. The CDR3 is 13 residues long. Per germline, CDR1 DFQATT and CDR2 SNEGSKA (reference sequence). V dropped 5 bases and J dropped 5; count of bases not matched to a gene: 7.

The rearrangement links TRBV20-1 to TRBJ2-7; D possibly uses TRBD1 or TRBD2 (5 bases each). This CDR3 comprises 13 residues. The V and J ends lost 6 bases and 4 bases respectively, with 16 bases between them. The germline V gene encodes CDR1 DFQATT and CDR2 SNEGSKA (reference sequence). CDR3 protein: CSANRDGEYEQYV. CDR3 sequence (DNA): TGCAGTGCGAACCGGGACGGCGAATACGAGCAGTACGTC.

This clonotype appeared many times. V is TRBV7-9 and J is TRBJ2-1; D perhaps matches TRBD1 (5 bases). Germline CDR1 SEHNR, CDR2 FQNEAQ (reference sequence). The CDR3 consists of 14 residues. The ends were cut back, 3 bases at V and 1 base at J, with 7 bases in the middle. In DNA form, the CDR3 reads TGTGCCAGCAGCTTCCAGGGATCCTACAATGAGCAGTTCTTC. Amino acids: CASSFQGSYNEQFF. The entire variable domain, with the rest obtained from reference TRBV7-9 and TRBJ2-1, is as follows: DTGVSQNPRHKITKRGQNVTFRCDPISEHNRLYWYRQTLGQGPEFLTYFQNEAQLEKSRLLSDRFSAERPKGSFSTLEIQRTEQGDSAMYLCASSFQGSYNEQFFGPGTRLTVL.

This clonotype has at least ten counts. The CDR3 is CARELVSHTVGELFF. For the CDR3, the DNA is TGTGCCAGGGAGTTGGTTTCTCACACTGTAGGGGAGCTGTTTTTT. This chain links TRBV7-3 with TRBJ2-2; no reliable D call. V gave up 9 bases and J gave up 8 bases, with 22 bases separating them. The CDR3 spans 15 residues. The germline V gene encodes CDR1 SGHTA and CDR2 FQGTGA.

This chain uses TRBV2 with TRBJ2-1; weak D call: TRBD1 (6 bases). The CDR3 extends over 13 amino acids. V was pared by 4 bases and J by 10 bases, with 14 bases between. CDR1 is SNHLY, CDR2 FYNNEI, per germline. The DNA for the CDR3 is TGTGCCAGCAGTGTTCAGAAGGGGGTCGAGCAGTTCTTC. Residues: CASSVQKGVEQFF. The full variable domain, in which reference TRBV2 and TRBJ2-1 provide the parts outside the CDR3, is EPEVTQTPSHQVTQMGQEVILRCVPISNHLYFYWYRQILGQKVEFLVSFYNNEISEKSEIFDDQFSVERPDGSNFTLKIRSTKLEDSAMYFCASSVQKGVEQFFGPGTRLTVL.

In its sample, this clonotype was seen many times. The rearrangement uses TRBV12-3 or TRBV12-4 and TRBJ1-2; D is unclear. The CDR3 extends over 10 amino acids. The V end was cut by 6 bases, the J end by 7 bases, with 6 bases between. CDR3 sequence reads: CASRGSGYTF. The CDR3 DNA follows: TGTGCCAGCAGGGGGTCTGGCTACACCTTC.

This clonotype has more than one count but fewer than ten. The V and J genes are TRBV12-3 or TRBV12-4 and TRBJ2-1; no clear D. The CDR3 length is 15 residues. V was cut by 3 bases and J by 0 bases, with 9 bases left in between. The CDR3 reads CASSLRLNSYNEQFF. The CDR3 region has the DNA TGTGCCAGCAGTTTGCGGCTTAACTCCTACAATGAGCAGTTCTTC.

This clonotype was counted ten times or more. The CDR3 DNA follows: TGTGCCAGCAGTTACGAGGGACGGACCTACGAGCAGTACTTC. Its translation is CASSYEGRTYEQYF. The chain has TRBV6-2 or TRBV6-3 and TRBJ2-7; D may correspond to TRBD1 or TRBD2 (5 bases each). Trimming removed 2 bases at V and 2 bases at J, with 10 bases between. Germline CDR1 and CDR2: MNHEY and SVGEGT. CDR3 size: 14 residues.

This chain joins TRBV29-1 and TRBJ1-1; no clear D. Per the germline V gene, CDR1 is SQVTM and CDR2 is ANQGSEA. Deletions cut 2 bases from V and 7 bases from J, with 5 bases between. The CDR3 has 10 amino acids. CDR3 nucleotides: TGCAGCGTTGAACAGATTGAAGCTTTCTTT. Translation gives CSVEQIEAFF. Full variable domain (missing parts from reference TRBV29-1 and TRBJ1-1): SAVISQKPSRDICQRGTSLTIQCQVDSQVTMMFWYRQQPGQSLTLIATANQGSEATYESGFVIDKFPISRPNLTFSTLTVSNMSPEDSSIYLCSVEQIEAFFGQGTRLTVV.

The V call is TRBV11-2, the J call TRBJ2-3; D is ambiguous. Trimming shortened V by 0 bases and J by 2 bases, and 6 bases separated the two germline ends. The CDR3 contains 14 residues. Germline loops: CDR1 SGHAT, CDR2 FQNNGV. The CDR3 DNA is TGTGCCAGCAGCTTAGATCTCCCCACAGATACGCAGTATTTT. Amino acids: CASSLDLPTDTQYF.

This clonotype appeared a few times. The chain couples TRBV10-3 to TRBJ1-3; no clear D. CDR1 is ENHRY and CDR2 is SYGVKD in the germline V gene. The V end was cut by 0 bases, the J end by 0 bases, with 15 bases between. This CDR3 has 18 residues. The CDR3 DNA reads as TGTGCCATCAGTGAGTCCTCGAGCCAGACCTACTCTGGAAACACCATATATTTT. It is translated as CAISESSSQTYSGNTIYF.

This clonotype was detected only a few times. The DNA for the CDR3 is TGTGCCAGCAGCCAACCTAGACAGCAGAACACTGAAGCTTTCTTT. Translation gives CASSQPRQQNTEAFF. The chain carries TRBV7-8 and TRBJ1-1; D possibly corresponds to TRBD1 (5 bases). Germline CDR1 and CDR2: SGHVS and FQNEAQ. Between the trimmed V and J ends, which lost 5 bases and 1 base, there was a span of 14 bases. The CDR3 is 15 residues long.

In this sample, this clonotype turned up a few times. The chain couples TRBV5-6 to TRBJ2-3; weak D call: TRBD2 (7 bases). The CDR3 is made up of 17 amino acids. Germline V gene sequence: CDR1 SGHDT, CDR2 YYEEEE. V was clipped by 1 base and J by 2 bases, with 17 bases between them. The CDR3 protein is CASSLLNGGRVTDTQYF. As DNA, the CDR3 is TGTGCCAGCAGCTTGTTGAACGGGGGGCGAGTCACAGATACGCAGTATTTT.

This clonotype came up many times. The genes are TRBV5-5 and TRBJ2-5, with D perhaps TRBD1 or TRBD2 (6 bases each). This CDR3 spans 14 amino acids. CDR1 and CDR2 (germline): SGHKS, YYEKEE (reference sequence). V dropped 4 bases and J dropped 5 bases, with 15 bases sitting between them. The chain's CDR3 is CASSRGGSAETQYF. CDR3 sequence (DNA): TGTGCCAGCAGCAGAGGGGGGTCGGCGGAGACCCAGTACTTC. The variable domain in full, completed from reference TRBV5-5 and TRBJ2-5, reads DAGVTQSPTHLIKTRGQQVTLRCSPISGHKSVSWYQQVLGQGPQFIFQYYEKEERGRGNFPDRFSARQFPNYSSELNVNALLLGDSALYLCASSRGGSAETQYFGPGTRLLVL.